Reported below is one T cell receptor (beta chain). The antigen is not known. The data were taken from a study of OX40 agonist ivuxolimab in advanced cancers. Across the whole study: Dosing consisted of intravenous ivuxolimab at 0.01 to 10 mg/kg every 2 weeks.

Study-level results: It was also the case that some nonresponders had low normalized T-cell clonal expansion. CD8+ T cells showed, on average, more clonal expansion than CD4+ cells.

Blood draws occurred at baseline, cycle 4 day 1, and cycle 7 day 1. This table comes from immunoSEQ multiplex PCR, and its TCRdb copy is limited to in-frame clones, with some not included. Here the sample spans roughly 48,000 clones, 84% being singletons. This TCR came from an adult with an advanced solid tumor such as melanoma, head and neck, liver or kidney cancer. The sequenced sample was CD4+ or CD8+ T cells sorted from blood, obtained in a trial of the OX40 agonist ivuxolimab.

The CDR3 DNA sequence: TGTGCCAGTAGCAATTCGGGACTAGCGTTCACCGGGGAGCTGTTTTTT. It codes for CASSNSGLAFTGELFF. The J gene is TRBJ2-2, the V gene TRBV19; 10 bases agree with TRBD2. CDR1 LNHDA and CDR2 SQIVND come from the germline V gene (reference sequence). Losses at the gene ends were 6 bases for V and 4 bases for J; bases not matched to a gene: 8. The CDR3 sequence is 16 residues long.